This T cell receptor beta chain is drawn from a study of cytomegalovirus exposure and HLA in healthy donors. The overall study: Of the donors genotyped, several hundred in all, 65% to 90% fell in the Caucasian-associated ancestry cluster.

General study results and limits: Follow-up analysis found HLA locus-dependent TCR association rates, highest for DRB1 and lowest for HLA-C.

Concerning this clone: Its antigen is still unknown.

J was trimmed by 7 bases and V by 0 bases; bases with no gene match: 8. Germline assignment: CDR1 SGHNT and CDR2 YYREEE (reference sequence). This CDR3 has 16 amino acids. A multiplex PCR was run with 60 Vbeta primers and 13 Jbeta primers. How the authors handled the data: Roughly 10 million shared chains were among 80 million or so unique TCR beta chains counted in a later analysis. This table comes from immunoSEQ multiplex PCR, and its TCRdb copy is limited to in-frame clones, with some not included. Clone size and the V and J calls come from that table; the DNA yielded D and trimming. The sample shows 100,000 to 150,000 clones, around 8.5% of them seen only once.

The genes are TRBV5-4 and TRBJ2-1, with 9 bases fitting TRBD2. This TCR was sampled from a man between 40 and 49 years old in good health and CMV-seronegative. The sample was PBMCs. The DNA for the CDR3 is TGTGCCAGCAGCTTGGGGCCTAGCGGGACCGGGAATGAGCAGTTCTTC. This sequence encodes CASSLGPSGTGNEQFF. The full variable domain, rest sourced from reference TRBV5-4 and TRBJ2-1, is ETGVTQSPTHLIKTRGQQVTLRCSSQSGHNTVSWYQQALGQGPQFIFQYYREEENGRGNFPPRFSGLQFPNYSSELNVNALELDDSALYLCASSLGPSGTGNEQFFGPGTRLTVL.